The next 2 T cell receptor beta chains were all read from a single sample in a study of T cells in Graves' hyperthyroidism and ophthalmopathy. Amplified regions were TCR beta CDR3 sequences from RNA transcripts. HTBI primers were used for first-round RT-PCR of the TCR CDR3. One entry per CDR3 protein results from TCRdb running MiXCR on the multiplex PCR reads. This table holds over 700,000 distinct CDR3 sequences, 15% to 20% found once. The specimen sequenced was blood. These receptors were taken from a woman between 50 and 59 years old with Graves' hyperthyroidism that later progressed to Graves' ophthalmopathy.

In this sample, this clonotype turned up many times. The rearrangement joins TRBV3-1 to TRBJ1-1; a possible D gene is TRBD1 (5 bases). V was shortened by 2 bases and J by 1 base, with 5 bases between the two germline ends. Germline V lookup: CDR1 LGHDT, CDR2 YNNKEL (reference sequence). This CDR3 spans 13 amino acids. CDR3 nucleotide sequence: TGTGCCAGCAGCCAAACAGGGAACACTGAAGCTTTCTTT. Amino acids: CASSQTGNTEAFF.

The genes are TRBV4-1 and TRBJ2-6; tentative D call: TRBD1 (6 bases). The V and J ends lost 1 base and 0 bases respectively, with 13 bases between them. This CDR3 comprises 18 residues. Per germline, CDR1 MGHRA and CDR2 YSYEKL. The CDR3 sequence: CASSQATGTFSGANVLTF. CDR3 DNA: TGCGCCAGCAGCCAAGCGACAGGAACCTTCTCTGGGGCCAACGTCCTGACTTTC.